This TCR beta chain came from a study of human T cells and chemical hapten exposure. This clonotype was counted only a few times. The CDR3 length is 16 residues. V was trimmed by 1 base and J by 2 bases, leaving 11 bases between them. CDR1 and CDR2 from the germline V gene are SGHVS and FQNEAQ. What the library attached to individual cDNA molecules were unique molecular identifiers. TCRdb re-analysed the RACE reads in MiXCR, keeping a single row per CDR3 protein. The sample consists of about 130,000 distinct CDR3 sequences, about 8.2% of them appearing once. Time point in this sample: healthy volunteer bleed at 2 weeks. Total RNA was extracted from unfractionated whole blood.

The chain combines TRBV7-8 with TRBJ2-2, with D unclear. The sequenced sample consisted of whole blood. The sequence came from a male donor in good health. Some clones in this sample may be carry-over from other donors' samples. The CDR3 loop reads CASSLGSTVNTGELFF. As DNA, the CDR3 is TGTGCCAGCAGCTTAGGTTCCACGGTAAACACCGGGGAGCTGTTTTTT. The whole variable domain, remainder taken from reference TRBV7-8 and TRBJ2-2, is GAGVSQSPRYKVAKRGQDVALRCDPISGHVSLFWYQQALGQGPEFLTYFQNEAQLDKSGLPSDRFFAERPEGSVSTLKIQRTQQEDSAVYLCASSLGSTVNTGELFFGEGSRLTVL.